The clone carrying this T cell receptor (beta chain) was detected ten times or more. No antigen is known for it. A TCRbeta library incorporating unique molecular identifiers was prepared. TCRdb re-analysed the PCR reads in MiXCR, keeping a single row per CDR3 protein. The sample records about 980,000 distinct CDR3 sequences, about 31% being singletons. Trimming shortened V by 2 bases and J by 3 bases, and 7 bases separated the two germline ends. Germline V gene data show CDR1 as MNHEY and CDR2 as SVGAGI. The CDR3 is 13 amino acids. The record originates from a study of T-cell reconstitution after alpha-beta-depleted transplantation in children. Broader study findings: Surviving recipient T cells and thymic progenitors underlay high day-60 TCRbeta diversity in some patients.

The sequencing used PBMCs, mostly from graft donor cells, collected 360 days after TCRalphabeta/CD19-depleted stem cell transplant. The receptor's source is a boy less than two years old who had a stem cell transplant for SCID, so the T cells may come from the graft donor. This sequence joins TRBV6-5 and TRBJ2-5; maybe TRBD1 (6 bases). Here the CDR3 DNA reads TGTGCCAGCAGTTACCCAGGGGAAGAGACCCAGTACTTC. Its translation is CASSYPGEETQYF.